This T cell receptor beta chain is drawn from a study of blood T cells in healthy people across ages. Then a second PCR, running about 7 to 11 cycles, was carried out with a sample-barcoded 5' primer and a J-beta primer mix. Tags on each cDNA molecule came from a template-switch adaptor with 12 random nucleotides. TCRdb itself ran the 5' RACE reads through MiXCR, one entry per CDR3 protein. Found here are 800,000 to 1,000,000 distinct CDR3 sequences, approximately 49% of them singletons; the top ten hold roughly 13%. There were at least 5.5 micrograms of total RNA extracted from every sample. CDR3 length: 14 residues. Germline assignment: CDR1 SGDLS and CDR2 YYNGEE. V was trimmed by 3 bases and J by 4 bases, leaving 13 bases between them.

The sequence was obtained from a man younger than 45 in good health. V usage is TRBV9 and J usage is TRBJ1-2; D uncertain. The sample taken for sequencing was blood. For the CDR3, the DNA is TGTGCCAGCAGCGGAGGGCTGGGAGGCTATGGCTACACCTTC. It codes for CASSGGLGGYGYTF.